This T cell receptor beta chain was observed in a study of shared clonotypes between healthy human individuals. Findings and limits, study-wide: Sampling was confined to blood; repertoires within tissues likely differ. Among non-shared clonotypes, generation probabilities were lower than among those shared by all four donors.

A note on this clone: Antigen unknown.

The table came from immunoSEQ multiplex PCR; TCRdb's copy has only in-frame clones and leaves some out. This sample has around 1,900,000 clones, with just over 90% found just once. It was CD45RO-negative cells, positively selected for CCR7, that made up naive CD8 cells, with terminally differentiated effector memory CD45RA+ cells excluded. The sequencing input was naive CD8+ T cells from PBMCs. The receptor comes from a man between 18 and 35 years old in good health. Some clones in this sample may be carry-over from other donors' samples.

The CDR3 protein is CASSQERPGDNEQFF. The CDR3 coding sequence is TGTGCCAGCTCTCAGGAGCGTCCAGGGGACAATGAGCAGTTCTTC. The genes are TRBV27 and TRBJ2-1; possible D gene TRBD1, 6 bases. Trimming cost V 8 bases and J 5 bases, with 19 bases left between them. Germline CDR1 MNHEY, CDR2 SMNVEV (reference sequence). CDR3 length equals 15 residues.